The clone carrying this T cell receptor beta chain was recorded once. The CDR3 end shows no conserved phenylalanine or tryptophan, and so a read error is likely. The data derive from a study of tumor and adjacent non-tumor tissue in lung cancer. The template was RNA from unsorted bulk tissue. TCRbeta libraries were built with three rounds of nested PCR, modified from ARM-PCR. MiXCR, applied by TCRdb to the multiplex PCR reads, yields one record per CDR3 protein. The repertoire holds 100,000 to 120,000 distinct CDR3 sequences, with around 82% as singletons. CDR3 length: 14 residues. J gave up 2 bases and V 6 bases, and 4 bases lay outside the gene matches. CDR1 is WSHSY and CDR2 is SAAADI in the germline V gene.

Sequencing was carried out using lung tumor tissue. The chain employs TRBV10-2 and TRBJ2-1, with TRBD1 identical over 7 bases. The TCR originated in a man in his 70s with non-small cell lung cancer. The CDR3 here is CASRGGITYNEQFI. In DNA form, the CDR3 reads TGCGCCAGCAGAGGGGGCATCACCTACAATGAGCAGTTCATC.